This T cell receptor (beta chain) is from a study of Graves' ophthalmopathy and Graves' hyperthyroidism. Transcripts of RNA were the source for amplifying TCR beta CDR3 regions. First-round RT-PCR with HTBI primers preceded a second-round multiplex PCR. TCRdb re-called the multiplex PCR reads through MiXCR, storing one row per CDR3 protein. The sample lists hundreds of thousands of distinct CDR3 sequences, over 20% occurring once. Broader study findings: Most thyroid-expanded clonotypes exceeding 0.001 frequency were also found in blood.

The CDR3 totals 15 residues. The V gene's germline CDR1 is SNHLY and CDR2 FYNNEI. Trimming took 6 bases from V and 4 from J; bases not matched to a gene: 10. A note on this clonotype: Its antigen is unknown.

The clonotype comes from a woman under 30 with stable Graves' hyperthyroidism. The sample was peripheral blood. The chain recombines TRBV2 with TRBJ2-7; 9 bases match TRBD1. As DNA, the CDR3 is TGTGCCAGCAGGTGGGCCGGACAGGGGACTTACGAGCAGTACTTC. Its translation is CASRWAGQGTYEQYF. The full variable domain, with the rest looked up from reference TRBV2 and TRBJ2-7, is EPEVTQTPSHQVTQMGQEVILRCVPISNHLYFYWYRQILGQKVEFLVSFYNNEISEKSEIFDDQFSVERPDGSNFTLKIRSTKLEDSAMYFCASRWAGQGTYEQYFGPGTRLTVT.